What follows describes a single TCR beta chain. The data were obtained in a study of blood T cell repertoires in COVID-19. Study details: PBMCs, B-cell-depleted T cells, or T cells provided the cDNA or gDNA that made up the material.

Original handling: Amplification of reference gene primers was used by the study to estimate nucleated cell counts. Libraries were prepared by immunoSEQ multiplex PCR; TCRdb keeps only in-frame clonotypes and omits some of them. The DNA was the basis for D and trimming; V, J and clone size are from that table. The sample lists fewer than 150,000 clones, roughly 80% occurring once. In germline, CDR1 is MNHEY, CDR2 SVGAGI. Trimming pared 6 bases from V and 0 bases from J, leaving 12 bases between. The CDR3 consists of 15 residues. The chain combines TRBV6-5 with TRBJ1-5; D gene unclear. The sample was peripheral blood. This sequence was found in a human donor in a cohort sampled during active COVID-19. The CDR3 spells CASRLTGDSNQPQHF. The CDR3 nucleotides are TGTGCCAGCAGACTTACCGGGGATAGCAATCAGCCCCAGCATTTT.